The source of this TCR beta chain is a study of T cells in Graves' hyperthyroidism and ophthalmopathy. Whole-study results and caveats: Among clonotypes expanded in thyroid above 0.001, most were also found in blood.

Looked up from germline, CDR1 is MDHEN and CDR2 is SYDVKM. CDR3 length equals 16 residues. V lost 6 bases, J lost 8 bases, and 25 bases lay in between. The authors took PBMCs from roughly 9.5 ml fresh peripheral blood. RNA transcripts provided the source from which TCR beta CDR3 regions were amplified. First-round RT-PCR of the TCR CDR3 relied on the HTBI primer set. TCRdb redid the calling of the multiplex PCR reads with MiXCR, one entry per CDR3 protein. The sample has about 260,000 distinct CDR3 sequences; roughly 17% are singletons. The sample holds many counts of this clonotype. What it recognizes is unknown.

Sequencing input: blood. The genes are TRBV28 and TRBJ1-1; D is perhaps TRBD1 (5 bases). The sequence came from a woman under 30 with Graves' ophthalmopathy. The CDR3 nucleotides read TGTGCCAGCAGCTCTCCGACAGCTATCCTTAGTGCCGAAGCTTTCTTT. Its protein product is CASSSPTAILSAEAFF.